Listed below are T cell receptor beta chains from one sample, sequenced in a study of blood T cell repertoires in COVID-19. Only in-frame clones appear in the TCRdb table, and some are missing; sequencing was by immunoSEQ multiplex PCR. The sample lists some 100,000 clones; over 80% were seen once. Input material: peripheral blood. The receptors were sampled from a woman in her seventies with active or convalescent COVID-19. The CDR3 runs from the conserved cysteine through the conserved F or W. Each record gives: clone size, D gene, J gene, V gene, CDR3 protein, CDR3 DNA. A D gene is named only where the DNA matches it firmly. Size values are once, few and many counts, or a class for expanded clones, and some rows have none.

abundance: few
d_gene: NA
j_gene: TRBJ1-2
v_gene: TRBV6-5
CDR3aa: CASRPSGRPRYTF
CDR3nt: TGTGCCAGCAGACCCAGTGGGAGGCCCCGCTACACCTTC

abundance: NA
d_gene: NA
j_gene: TRBJ1-2
v_gene: TRBV18
CDR3aa: CASSRLKGDGYTF
CDR3nt: TGTGCCAGCTCCAGGCTTAAGGGGGATGGCTACACCTTC

abundance: NA
d_gene: TRBD1
j_gene: TRBJ2-7
v_gene: TRBV7-2
CDR3aa: CASSIRAQGELHF
CDR3nt: TGTGCCAGCAGCATAAGGGCGCAGGGGGAATTGCACTTC

abundance: NA
d_gene: NA
j_gene: TRBJ2-1
v_gene: TRBV7-8
CDR3aa: CASSSGLLKFF
CDR3nt: TGTGCCAGCAGCTCTGGACTTCTTAAGTTCTTC

abundance: NA
d_gene: NA
j_gene: TRBJ1-2
v_gene: TRBV29-1
CDR3aa: CSVAAGVWDGYTF
CDR3nt: TGCAGCGTTGCGGCAGGGGTGTGGGATGGCTACACCTTC

abundance: NA
d_gene: NA
j_gene: TRBJ1-2
v_gene: TRBV7-9
CDR3aa: CASSYGQNYGYTF
CDR3nt: TGTGCCAGCAGCTACGGACAGAACTATGGCTACACCTTC

abundance: once
d_gene: TRBD1
j_gene: TRBJ2-5
v_gene: TRBV24-1
CDR3aa: CATSDSGTGHPETQYF
CDR3nt: TGTGCCACCAGTGATAGCGGGACAGGGCATCCAGAGACCCAGTACTTC

abundance: NA
d_gene: NA
j_gene: TRBJ1-1
v_gene: TRBV5-8
CDR3aa: CASSLAGVMNTEAFF
CDR3nt: TGTGCCAGCAGCTTGGCCGGGGTCATGAACACTGAAGCTTTCTTT

abundance: once
d_gene: TRBD1
j_gene: TRBJ2-5
v_gene: TRBV24-1
CDR3aa: CATSLTGTGERETQYF
CDR3nt: TGTGCCACCAGCCTGACCGGGACAGGGGAGAGAGAGACCCAGTACTTC

abundance: NA
d_gene: TRBD2
j_gene: TRBJ2-7
v_gene: TRBV5-4
CDR3aa: CASSTKGLAGGPAYEQYF
CDR3nt: TGTGCCAGCAGCACGAAGGGACTAGCGGGGGGGCCCGCCTACGAGCAGTACTTC

abundance: NA
d_gene: TRBD1
j_gene: TRBJ1-6
v_gene: TRBV5-6
CDR3aa: CASSLWDRGFSPLHF
CDR3nt: TGTGCCAGCAGTCTCTGGGACAGGGGGTTCTCACCCCTCCACTTT

abundance: NA
d_gene: TRBD1
j_gene: TRBJ1-1
v_gene: TRBV19
CDR3aa: CASKNRDRVGAEAFF
CDR3nt: TGTGCCAGTAAAAACCGGGACAGGGTCGGCGCTGAAGCTTTCTTT

abundance: NA
d_gene: NA
j_gene: TRBJ2-1
v_gene: TRBV29-1
CDR3aa: CSVAVYNEQFF
CDR3nt: TGCAGCGTTGCAGTTTACAATGAGCAGTTCTTC

abundance: NA
d_gene: NA
j_gene: TRBJ2-6
v_gene: TRBV9
CDR3aa: CASSASSGANVLTF
CDR3nt: TGTGCCAGCAGCGCATCCTCTGGGGCCAACGTCCTGACTTTC

abundance: NA
d_gene: NA
j_gene: TRBJ2-3
v_gene: TRBV11-2
CDR3aa: CASSRSAVTDTQYF
CDR3nt: TGTGCCAGCAGCCGCTCAGCGGTCACAGATACGCAGTATTTT

abundance: NA
d_gene: TRBD1
j_gene: TRBJ2-5
v_gene: TRBV5-1
CDR3aa: CASSLDGTGEETQYF
CDR3nt: TGCGCCAGCAGCTTGGATGGGACAGGGGAAGAGACCCAGTACTTC

abundance: NA
d_gene: TRBD1
j_gene: TRBJ1-2
v_gene: TRBV5-8
CDR3aa: CASSLDTGGGYTF
CDR3nt: TGTGCCAGCAGCTTGGATACAGGGGGGGGCTACACCTTC

abundance: NA
d_gene: NA
j_gene: TRBJ1-4
v_gene: TRBV4-1
CDR3aa: CASSPPPRQVISRLFF
CDR3nt: TGCGCCAGCAGCCCCCCTCCGCGACAGGTCATCAGCCGACTGTTTTTT

abundance: NA
d_gene: TRBD1
j_gene: TRBJ2-2
v_gene: TRBV18
CDR3aa: CASSPTGTGELFF
CDR3nt: TGTGCCAGCTCACCGACAGGGACCGGGGAGCTGTTTTTT

abundance: NA
d_gene: NA
j_gene: TRBJ1-4
v_gene: TRBV7-6
CDR3aa: CASSLDGGRQFATNEKLFF
CDR3nt: TGTGCCAGCAGCTTAGACGGGGGACGGCAATTTGCAACTAATGAAAAACTGTTTTTT

abundance: NA
d_gene: TRBD2
j_gene: TRBJ2-1
v_gene: TRBV5-1
CDR3aa: CASSLPGGNEQFF
CDR3nt: TGCGCCAGCAGTTTACCGGGGGGGAATGAGCAGTTCTTC

abundance: NA
d_gene: NA
j_gene: TRBJ2-1
v_gene: TRBV4-1
CDR3aa: CASSQVLTRASRNEQFF
CDR3nt: TGCGCCAGCAGCCAAGTACTGACTAGAGCATCCAGAAATGAGCAGTTCTTC

abundance: once
d_gene: NA
j_gene: TRBJ1-1
v_gene: TRBV4-3
CDR3aa: CASSQGREAFF
CDR3nt: TGCGCCAGCAGCCAAGGTCGTGAGGCTTTCTTT

abundance: NA
d_gene: TRBD1
j_gene: TRBJ2-2
v_gene: TRBV5-1
CDR3aa: CASSLRDSYGELFF
CDR3nt: TGCGCCAGCAGCTTGCGGGACAGCTACGGGGAGCTGTTTTTT

abundance: NA
d_gene: NA
j_gene: TRBJ1-2
v_gene: TRBV4-2
CDR3aa: CASSHDPAVEVYTF
CDR3nt: TGTGCCAGCAGCCACGACCCGGCAGTAGAGGTCTACACCTTC

abundance: NA
d_gene: NA
j_gene: TRBJ1-2
v_gene: TRBV7-6
CDR3aa: CASSPAPADSRGYTF
CDR3nt: TGTGCCAGCAGCCCCGCCCCAGCAGACTCGCGTGGCTACACCTTC

abundance: NA
d_gene: TRBD1
j_gene: TRBJ1-2
v_gene: TRBV9
CDR3aa: CASSLRQGGYGYTF
CDR3nt: TGTGCCAGCAGTTTACGACAGGGCGGCTATGGCTACACCTTC

abundance: NA
d_gene: NA
j_gene: TRBJ1-4
v_gene: TRBV12-2
CDR3aa: CASQGPLGASHEKLFF
CDR3nt: TGTGCAAGTCAAGGACCTTTAGGGGCGTCCCATGAAAAACTGTTTTTT

abundance: NA
d_gene: TRBD1
j_gene: TRBJ1-1
v_gene: TRBV6-4
CDR3aa: CASSPRGPGTEAFF
CDR3nt: TGTGCCAGCAGTCCTAGGGGGCCTGGCACTGAAGCTTTCTTT

abundance: NA
d_gene: TRBD1
j_gene: TRBJ1-2
v_gene: TRBV29-1
CDR3aa: CSGGGQAGYTF
CDR3nt: TGCAGCGGAGGGGGACAGGCCGGCTACACCTTC

abundance: NA
d_gene: TRBD1
j_gene: TRBJ2-1
v_gene: TRBV28
CDR3aa: CASRGQGAYNEQFF
CDR3nt: TGTGCCAGCCGTGGACAGGGGGCCTACAATGAGCAGTTCTTC